This entry concerns a single T cell receptor (beta chain). The source of the sample is a study of T cells in Graves' hyperthyroidism and ophthalmopathy. The wider study: Upon initial diagnosis and before any treatment, peripheral blood was collected.

RNA transcripts yielded amplified TCR beta CDR3 regions. With the HTBI primer set, the TCR CDR3 went through a first round of RT-PCR. TCRdb used MiXCR to reprocess the multiplex PCR reads, holding one entry per CDR3 protein. The table records around 690,000 distinct CDR3 sequences, 17% of them present only once. The CDR3 runs 15 residues. V lost 0 bases and J lost 1; bases outside the gene matches: 3. Germline V gene lookup returns CDR1 GTSNPN and CDR2 SVGIG (reference sequence). Patients aged 18 to 65 had newly diagnosed hyperthyroidism of under 2 months' duration. Approximately 10 ml of fresh peripheral blood supplied the PBMCs.

The chain employs TRBV30 and TRBJ1-3, with TRBD1 matching 7 bases. The TCR sequence derives from a man between 45 and 60 years old with Graves' hyperthyroidism. The sequenced material came from blood. As DNA, the CDR3 is TGTGCCTGGAGTGTCCAGGGGGTTTCTGGAAACACCATATATTTT. Its protein product is CAWSVQGVSGNTIYF.